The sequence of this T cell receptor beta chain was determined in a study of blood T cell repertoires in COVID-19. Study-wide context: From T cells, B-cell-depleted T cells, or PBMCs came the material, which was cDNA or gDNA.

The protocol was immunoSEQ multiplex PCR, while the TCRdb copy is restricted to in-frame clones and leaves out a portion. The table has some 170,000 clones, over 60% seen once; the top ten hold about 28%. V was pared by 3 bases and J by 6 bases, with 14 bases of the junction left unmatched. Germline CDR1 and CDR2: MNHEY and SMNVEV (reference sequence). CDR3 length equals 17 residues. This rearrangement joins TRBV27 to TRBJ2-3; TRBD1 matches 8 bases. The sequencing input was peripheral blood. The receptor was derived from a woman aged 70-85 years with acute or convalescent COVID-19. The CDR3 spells CASSFRPGGIGVDTQYF. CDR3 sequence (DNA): TGTGCCAGCAGTTTTAGACCAGGGGGCATAGGGGTTGATACGCAGTATTTT.